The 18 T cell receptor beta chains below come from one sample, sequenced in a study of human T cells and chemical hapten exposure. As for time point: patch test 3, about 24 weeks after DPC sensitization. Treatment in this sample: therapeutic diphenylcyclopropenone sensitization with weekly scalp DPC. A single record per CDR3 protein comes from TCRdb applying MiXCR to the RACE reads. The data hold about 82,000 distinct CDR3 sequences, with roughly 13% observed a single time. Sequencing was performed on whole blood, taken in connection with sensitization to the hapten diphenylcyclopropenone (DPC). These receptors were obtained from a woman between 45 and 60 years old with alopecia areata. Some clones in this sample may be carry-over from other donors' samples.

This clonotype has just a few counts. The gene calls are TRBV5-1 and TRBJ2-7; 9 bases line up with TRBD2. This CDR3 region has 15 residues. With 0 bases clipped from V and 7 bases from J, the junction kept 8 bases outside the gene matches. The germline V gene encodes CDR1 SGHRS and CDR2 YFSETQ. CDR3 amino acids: CASSLAPAGGREQYF. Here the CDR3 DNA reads TGCGCCAGCAGCTTGGCCCCAGCGGGAGGTAGGGAGCAGTACTTC.

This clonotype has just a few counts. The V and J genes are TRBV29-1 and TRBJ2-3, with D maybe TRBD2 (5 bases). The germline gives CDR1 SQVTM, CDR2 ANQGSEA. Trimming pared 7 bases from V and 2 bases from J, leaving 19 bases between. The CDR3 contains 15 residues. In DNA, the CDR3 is TGCAGCGCCGTCCCTAGCCAACTCTACACAGATACGCAGTATTTT. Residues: CSAVPSQLYTDTQYF.

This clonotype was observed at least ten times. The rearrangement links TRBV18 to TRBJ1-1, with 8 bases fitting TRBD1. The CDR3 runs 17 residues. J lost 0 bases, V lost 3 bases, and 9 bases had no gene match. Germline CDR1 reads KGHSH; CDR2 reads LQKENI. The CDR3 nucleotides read TGTGCCAGCTCACCCCAGCCGGGACAGGAGATGAACACTGAAGCTTTCTTT. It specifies CASSPQPGQEMNTEAFF. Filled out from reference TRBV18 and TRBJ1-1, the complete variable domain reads NAGVMQNPRHLVRRRGQEARLRCSPMKGHSHVYWYRQLPEEGLKFMVYLQKENIIDESGMPKERFSAEFPKEGPSILRIQQVVRGDSAAYFCASSPQPGQEMNTEAFFGQGTRLTVV.

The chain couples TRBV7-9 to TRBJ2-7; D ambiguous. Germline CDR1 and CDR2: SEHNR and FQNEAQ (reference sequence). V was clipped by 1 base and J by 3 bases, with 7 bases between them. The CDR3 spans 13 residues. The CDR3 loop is CASSLDMSYEQYF. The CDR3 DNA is TGTGCCAGCAGCTTAGATATGAGCTACGAGCAGTACTTC.

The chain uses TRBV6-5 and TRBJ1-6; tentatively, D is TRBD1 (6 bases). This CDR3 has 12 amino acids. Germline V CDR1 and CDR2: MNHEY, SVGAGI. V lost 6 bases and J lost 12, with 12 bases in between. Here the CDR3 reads CASSLPGEPLHF. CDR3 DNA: TGTGCCAGCAGCCTCCCAGGGGAACCCCTCCACTTT.

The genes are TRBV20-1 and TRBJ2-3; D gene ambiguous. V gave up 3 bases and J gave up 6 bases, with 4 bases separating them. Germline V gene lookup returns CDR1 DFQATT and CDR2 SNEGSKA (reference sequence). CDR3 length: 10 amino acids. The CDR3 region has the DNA TGCAGTGCTAGTACGGATACGCAGTATTTT. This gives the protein CSASTDTQYF.

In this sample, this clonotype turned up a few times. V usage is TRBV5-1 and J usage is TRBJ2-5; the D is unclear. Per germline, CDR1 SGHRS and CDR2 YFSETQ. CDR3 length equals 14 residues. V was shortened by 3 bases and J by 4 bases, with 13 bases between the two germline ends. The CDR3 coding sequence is TGCGCCAGCAGCTGGGCTGGCGTTCGAGAGACCCAGTACTTC. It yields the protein CASSWAGVRETQYF.

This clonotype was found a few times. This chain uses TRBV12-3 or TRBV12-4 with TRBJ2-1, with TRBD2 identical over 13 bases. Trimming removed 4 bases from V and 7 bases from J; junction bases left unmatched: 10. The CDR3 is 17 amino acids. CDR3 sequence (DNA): TGTGCCAGCAGTTCCCCCTTGGGACTAGCGGGAAGGAATGAGCAGTTCTTC. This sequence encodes CASSSPLGLAGRNEQFF.

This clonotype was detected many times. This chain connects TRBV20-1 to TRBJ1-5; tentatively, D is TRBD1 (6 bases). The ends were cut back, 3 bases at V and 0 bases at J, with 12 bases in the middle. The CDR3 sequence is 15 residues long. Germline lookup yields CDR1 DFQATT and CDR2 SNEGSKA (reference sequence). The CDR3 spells CSASPGGTSNQPQHF. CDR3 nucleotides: TGCAGTGCTAGTCCCGGGGGCACTAGCAATCAGCCCCAGCATTTT.

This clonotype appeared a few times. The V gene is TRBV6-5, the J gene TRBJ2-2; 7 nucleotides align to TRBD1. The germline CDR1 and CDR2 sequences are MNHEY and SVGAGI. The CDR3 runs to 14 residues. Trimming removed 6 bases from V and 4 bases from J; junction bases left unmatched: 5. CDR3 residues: CASRPTGTTGELFF. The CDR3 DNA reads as TGTGCCAGCAGGCCGACAGGGACCACCGGGGAGCTGTTTTTT.

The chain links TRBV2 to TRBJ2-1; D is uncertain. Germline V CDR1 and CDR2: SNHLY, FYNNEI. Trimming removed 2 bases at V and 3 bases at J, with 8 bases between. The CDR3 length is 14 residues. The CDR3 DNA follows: TGTGCCAGCAGTGAATGGGTAGACTACAATGAGCAGTTCTTC. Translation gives CASSEWVDYNEQFF.

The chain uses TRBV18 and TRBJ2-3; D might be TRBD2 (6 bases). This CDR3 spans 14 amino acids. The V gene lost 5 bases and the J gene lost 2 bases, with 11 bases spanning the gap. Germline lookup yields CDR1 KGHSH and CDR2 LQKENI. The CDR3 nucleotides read TGTGCCAGCTCAGCGGGACGGGCCACAGATACGCAGTATTTT. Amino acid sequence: CASSAGRATDTQYF. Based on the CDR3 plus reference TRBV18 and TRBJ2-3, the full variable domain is NAGVMQNPRHLVRRRGQEARLRCSPMKGHSHVYWYRQLPEEGLKFMVYLQKENIIDESGMPKERFSAEFPKEGPSILRIQQVVRGDSAAYFCASSAGRATDTQYFGPGTRLTVL.

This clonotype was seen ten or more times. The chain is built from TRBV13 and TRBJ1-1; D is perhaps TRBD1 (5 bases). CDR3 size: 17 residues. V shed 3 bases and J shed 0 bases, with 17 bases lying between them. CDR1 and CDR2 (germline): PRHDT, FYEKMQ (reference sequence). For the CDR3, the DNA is TGTGCCAGCAGCTTCGGCGGGGCGGGGAAAGTGAACACTGAAGCTTTCTTT. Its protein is CASSFGGAGKVNTEAFF.

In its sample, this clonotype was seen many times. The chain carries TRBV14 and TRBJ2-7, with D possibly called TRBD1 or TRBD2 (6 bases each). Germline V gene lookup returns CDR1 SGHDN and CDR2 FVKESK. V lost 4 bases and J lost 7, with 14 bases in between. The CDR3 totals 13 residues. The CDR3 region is CASSLWGAGEQYF. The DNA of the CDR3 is TGTGCCAGCAGCCTGTGGGGGGCCGGTGAGCAGTACTTC.

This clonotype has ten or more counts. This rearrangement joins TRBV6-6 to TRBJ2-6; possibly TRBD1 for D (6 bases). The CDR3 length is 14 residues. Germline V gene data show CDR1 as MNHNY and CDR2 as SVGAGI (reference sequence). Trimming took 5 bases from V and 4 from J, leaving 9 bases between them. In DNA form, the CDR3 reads TGTGCCAGCAGTGCCACAGGGGGGGCCAACGTCCTGACTTTC. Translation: CASSATGGANVLTF.

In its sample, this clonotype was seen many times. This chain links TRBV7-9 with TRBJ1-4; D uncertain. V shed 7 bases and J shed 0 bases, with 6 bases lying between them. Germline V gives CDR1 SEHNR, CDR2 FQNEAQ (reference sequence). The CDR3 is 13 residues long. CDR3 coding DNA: TGTGCCAGCACCTTTGCAACTAATGAAAAACTGTTTTTT. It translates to CASTFATNEKLFF.

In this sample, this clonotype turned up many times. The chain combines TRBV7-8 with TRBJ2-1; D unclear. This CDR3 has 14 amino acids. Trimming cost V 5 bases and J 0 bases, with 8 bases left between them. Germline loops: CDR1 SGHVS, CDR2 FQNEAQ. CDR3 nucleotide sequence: TGTGCCAGCAGCCGCGCGAGCTCCTACAATGAGCAGTTCTTC. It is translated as CASSRASSYNEQFF.

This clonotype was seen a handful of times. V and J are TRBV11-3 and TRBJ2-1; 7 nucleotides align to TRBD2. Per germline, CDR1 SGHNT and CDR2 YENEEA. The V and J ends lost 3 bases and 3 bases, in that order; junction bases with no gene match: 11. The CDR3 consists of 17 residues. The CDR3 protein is CASSFSGPGGYYNEQFF. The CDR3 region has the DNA TGTGCCAGCAGCTTCAGCGGCCCGGGGGGATACTACAATGAGCAGTTCTTC.